Each of the 13 T cell receptor beta chains below was sequenced from the same sample in a study of cytomegalovirus exposure and HLA in healthy donors. This PCR relied on a set of 60 Vbeta primers and 13 Jbeta primers. Profiled with immunoSEQ multiplex PCR; TCRdb holds only in-frame clones, not every one. The profile covers around 110,000 clones, with around three quarters appearing a single time and around 4.5% taken by the ten largest. Input material: PBMCs. These receptors were obtained from a young man in good health and CMV-seropositive.

The V and J genes are TRBV5-4 and TRBJ2-6, with D maybe TRBD2 (6 bases). There are 15 residues in the CDR3. The V gene lost 1 base and the J gene lost 2 bases, with 7 bases spanning the gap. The germline gives CDR1 SGHNT, CDR2 YYREEE (reference sequence). DNA of the CDR3: TGTGCCAGCAGCTTGTGGGGGGCTGGGGCCAACGTCCTGACTTTC. Its translation: CASSLWGAGANVLTF.

The chain links TRBV11-2 to TRBJ2-7, with D perhaps TRBD2 (6 bases). Germline lookup yields CDR1 SGHAT and CDR2 FQNNGV. The V gene lost 4 bases and the J gene lost 4 bases, with 17 bases spanning the gap. This CDR3 spans 15 amino acids. In DNA, the CDR3 is TGTGCCAGCAGCTCCTTCCGCGGGATTGGGTACGAGCAGTACTTC. Protein: CASSSFRGIGYEQYF.

The rearrangement joins TRBV7-2 to TRBJ2-5; 11 nucleotides align to TRBD2. CDR3 length: 15 amino acids. From germline, CDR1 is SGHTA and CDR2 FQGNSA. Germline trimming cut 1 base from V and 6 bases from J; bases unmatched to any gene: 4. The CDR3 here is CASSLGLAGGQTQYF. DNA of the CDR3: TGTGCCAGCAGCTTAGGGCTAGCGGGGGGTCAGACCCAGTACTTC.

This clone was seen once. The same CDR3 arises from other DNA sequences in this sample as well. The CDR3 nucleotides read TGTGCCAGCAGCTTAGAACTGGGAGGATCACCCCTCCACTTT. It encodes CASSLELGGSPLHF. This rearrangement joins TRBV11-3 to TRBJ1-6; no clear D. CDR1 and CDR2 from the germline V gene are SGHNT and YENEEA. Trimming removed 0 bases from V and 10 bases from J, with 10 bases in between. The CDR3 is 14 amino acids.

This chain links TRBV11-2 with TRBJ2-7; TRBD2 is a possible D gene (7 bases). The germline V gene encodes CDR1 SGHAT and CDR2 FQNNGV. Trimming took off 7 bases at V and 4 bases at J, with 17 bases between the two ends. The CDR3 covers 14 residues. In DNA, the CDR3 is TGTGCCAGCACCCCTTGGGGGGGGGCTTACGAGCAGTACTTC. This sequence encodes CASTPWGGAYEQYF.

The rearrangement uses TRBV4-2 and TRBJ1-2; D is unclear. This CDR3 comprises 14 residues. Trimming pared 2 bases from V and 2 bases from J, leaving 9 bases between. Germline CDR1 and CDR2: LGHNA and YNFKEQ. This CDR3 reads CASSQNSVNYGYTF. CDR3 nucleotides: TGTGCCAGCAGCCAAAATTCGGTCAACTATGGCTACACCTTC.

V and J are TRBV4-3 and TRBJ2-1; TRBD1 agrees at 8 bases. The CDR3 covers 15 residues. The V and J ends lost 5 bases and 0 bases, in that order; junction bases with no gene match: 3. From germline, CDR1 is LGHNA and CDR2 YSLEER. CDR3 loop: CASSKGQDSYNEQFF. CDR3 nucleotides: TGCGCCAGCAGCAAGGGACAGGACTCCTACAATGAGCAGTTCTTC.

This clone came up a few times. The chain employs TRBV6-6 and TRBJ2-1, with 10 bases that match TRBD2. There are 12 residues in the CDR3. Trimming took 4 bases from V and 13 from J; bases not matched to a gene: 4. Germline values: CDR1 MNHNY, CDR2 SVGAGI (reference sequence). In DNA form, the CDR3 reads TGTGCCAGCAGTTCTCTAGCGGGAGTACAGTTCTTC. It translates to CASSSLAGVQFF.

The chain links TRBV28 to TRBJ2-7; maybe TRBD1 (6 bases). The CDR3 has 15 amino acids. Germline lookup yields CDR1 MDHEN and CDR2 SYDVKM. Trimming removed 6 bases at V and 7 bases at J, with 22 bases between. The CDR3 protein is CASSQFEGVSGEQYF. CDR3 DNA sequence: TGTGCCAGCAGCCAATTCGAGGGGGTCTCGGGGGAGCAGTACTTC.

The chain couples TRBV15 to TRBJ1-2; no clear D gene. Germline CDR1 and CDR2: LNHNV and YYDKDF (reference sequence). This CDR3 has 12 residues. Trimming took 4 bases from V and 8 from J, leaving 11 bases between them. Written as DNA, the CDR3 is TGTGCCACCAGCACCCGGCCGGGAGGCTACACCTTC. Encoded protein: CATSTRPGGYTF.

This clone was seen more than once but under ten times. The rearrangement joins TRBV7-2 to TRBJ2-1, with 9 bases that match TRBD2. V shed 0 bases and J 6 bases; nucleotides not matched to a gene: 3. This CDR3 has 15 amino acids. Germline V gene sequence: CDR1 SGHTA, CDR2 FQGNSA. This CDR3 reads CASSLASGSPNEQFF. The CDR3 DNA reads TGTGCCAGCAGCTTAGCTAGCGGGAGCCCCAATGAGCAGTTCTTC.

The chain links TRBV10-3 to TRBJ2-3, with TRBD1 matching over 8 bases. The CDR3 covers 16 residues. V dropped 5 bases and J dropped 5; count of bases not matched to a gene: 12. Looked up from germline, CDR1 is ENHRY and CDR2 is SYGVKD. The CDR3: CAISQNYGQGVDTQYF. The CDR3 DNA is TGTGCCATCAGTCAAAACTATGGACAGGGTGTAGATACGCAGTATTTT.

This rearrangement joins TRBV7-2 to TRBJ2-5, with 12 positions matching TRBD2. The CDR3 runs to 16 residues. V lost 2 bases, J lost 4 bases, and 5 bases stayed unmatched. Germline V gene data show CDR1 as SGHTA and CDR2 as FQGNSA. CDR3 in DNA: TGTGCCAGCAGCTTAAATCCTAGCGGGGGGGCAGAGACCCAGTACTTC. Protein: CASSLNPSGGAETQYF.